This T cell receptor beta chain was sequenced for a study of T cell changes during pregnancy in multiple sclerosis. Between the trimmed V and J ends, which lost 2 bases and 10 bases, there was a span of 11 bases. The CDR3 loop spans 12 amino acids. Germline V gene data show CDR1 as MNHNS and CDR2 as SASEGT. TCRdb's table, derived via immunoSEQ multiplex PCR, lists solely in-frame clones and lacks some. The sample contains about 61,000 clones, approximately 93% of which appear only once. This TCR came from a female donor with multiple sclerosis, enrolled in a pregnancy study. The sample was CD8+ T cells from peripheral blood mononuclear cells, taken in the third trimester of pregnancy. The gene calls are TRBV6-1 and TRBJ1-1; D is possibly TRBD1 (6 bases). CDR3 sequence reads: CASSEWGPGAFF. CDR3 nucleotide sequence: TGTGCCAGCAGTGAATGGGGGCCAGGAGCTTTCTTT.